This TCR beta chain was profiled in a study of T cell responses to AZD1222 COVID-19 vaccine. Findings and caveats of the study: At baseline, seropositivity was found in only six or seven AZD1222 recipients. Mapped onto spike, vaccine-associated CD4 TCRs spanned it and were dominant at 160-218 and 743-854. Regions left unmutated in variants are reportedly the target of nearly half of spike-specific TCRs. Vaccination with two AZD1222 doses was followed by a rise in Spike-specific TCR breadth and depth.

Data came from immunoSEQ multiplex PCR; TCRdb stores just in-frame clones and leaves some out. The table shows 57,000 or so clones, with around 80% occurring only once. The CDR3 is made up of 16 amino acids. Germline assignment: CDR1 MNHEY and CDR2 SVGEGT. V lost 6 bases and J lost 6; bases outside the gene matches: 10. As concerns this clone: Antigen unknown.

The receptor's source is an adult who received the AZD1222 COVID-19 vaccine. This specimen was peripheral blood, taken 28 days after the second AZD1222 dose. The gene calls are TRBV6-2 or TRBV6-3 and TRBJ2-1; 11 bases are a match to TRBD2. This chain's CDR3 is CASSPLTLAGVNEQFF. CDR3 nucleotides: TGTGCCAGCAGCCCTCTCACACTAGCGGGGGTCAATGAGCAGTTCTTC.